This record looks at one T cell receptor beta chain sequence and its context. Its matching antigen is unknown. This sample stems from a study of T-cell reconstitution after alpha-beta-depleted transplantation in children. V was clipped by 0 bases and J by 0 bases, with 12 bases between them. CDR3 size: 16 residues. In germline, CDR1 is LGHNA, CDR2 YSLEER. A library of TCRbeta sequences, prepared with unique molecular identifiers, was generated. MiXCR, run by TCRdb on the PCR reads, gives a single entry per CDR3 protein. The sample lists around 120,000 distinct CDR3 sequences; under 25% were seen once. Findings and limits, study-wide: Expanded graft clones, several hundred of them, were reportedly the source of alpha-beta T cells about two months after transplant. The authors attributed T-cell counts and diversity one year after transplant mostly to newly produced T cells. Some patients' high day-60 TCRbeta diversity was traced to surviving recipient T cells and thymic progenitors.

The chain links TRBV4-3 to TRBJ2-7; D gene uncertain. This clonotype originated in a male patient under 10 years old who had a stem cell transplant for chronic granulomatous disease, so the T cells may come from the graft donor. Sequencing used PBMCs, mostly from graft donor cells, obtained 180 days after TCRalphabeta/CD19-depleted stem cell transplant. CDR3 loop: CASSQEVVQTSYEQYF. DNA for the CDR3: TGCGCCAGCAGCCAAGAGGTCGTACAGACCTCCTACGAGCAGTACTTC.